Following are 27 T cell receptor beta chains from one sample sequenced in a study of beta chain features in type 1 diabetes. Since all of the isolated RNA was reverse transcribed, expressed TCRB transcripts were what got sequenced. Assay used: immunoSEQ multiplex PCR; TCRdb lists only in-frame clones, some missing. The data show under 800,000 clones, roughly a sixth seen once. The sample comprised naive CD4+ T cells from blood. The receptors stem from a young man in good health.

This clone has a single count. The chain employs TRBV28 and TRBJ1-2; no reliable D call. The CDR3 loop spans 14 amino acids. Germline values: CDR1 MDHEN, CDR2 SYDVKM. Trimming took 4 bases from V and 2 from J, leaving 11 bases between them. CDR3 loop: CASSSLPTNYGYTF. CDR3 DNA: TGTGCCAGCAGTTCCTTACCCACCAACTATGGCTACACCTTC.

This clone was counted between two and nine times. CDR3 amino acids: CASIQAGSSYEQYF. Here the CDR3 DNA reads TGTGCCAGCATCCAAGCGGGGAGCTCCTACGAGCAGTACTTC. The V and J genes are TRBV6-1 and TRBJ2-7; 7 bases match TRBD2. CDR3 length equals 14 residues. V dropped 7 bases and J dropped 0; count of bases not matched to a gene: 6. Germline V gives CDR1 MNHNS, CDR2 SASEGT.

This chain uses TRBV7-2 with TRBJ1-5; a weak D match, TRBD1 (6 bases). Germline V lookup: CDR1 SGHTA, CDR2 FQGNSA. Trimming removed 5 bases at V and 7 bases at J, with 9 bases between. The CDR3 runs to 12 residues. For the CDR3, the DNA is TGTGCCAGCAGCCCAGACAGGCAGCCCCAGCATTTT. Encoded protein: CASSPDRQPQHF.

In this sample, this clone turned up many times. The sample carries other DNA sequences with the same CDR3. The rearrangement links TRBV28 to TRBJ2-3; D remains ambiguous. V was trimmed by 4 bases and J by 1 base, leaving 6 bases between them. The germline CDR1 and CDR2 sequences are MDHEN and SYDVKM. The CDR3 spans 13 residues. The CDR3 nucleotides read TGTGCCAGCAGTTCCCCGGGCACAGATACGCAGTATTTT. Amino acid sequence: CASSSPGTDTQYF.

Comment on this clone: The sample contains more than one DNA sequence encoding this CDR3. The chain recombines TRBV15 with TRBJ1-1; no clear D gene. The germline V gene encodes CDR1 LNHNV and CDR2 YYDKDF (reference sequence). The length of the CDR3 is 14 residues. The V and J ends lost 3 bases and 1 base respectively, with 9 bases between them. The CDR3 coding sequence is TGTGCCACCAGCAGTCAGGCAGGGAACACTGAAGCTTTCTTT. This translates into CATSSQAGNTEAFF.

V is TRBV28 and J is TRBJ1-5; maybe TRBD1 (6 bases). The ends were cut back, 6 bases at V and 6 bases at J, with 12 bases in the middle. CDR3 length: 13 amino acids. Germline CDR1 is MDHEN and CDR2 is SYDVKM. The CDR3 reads CASRAGVSQPQHF. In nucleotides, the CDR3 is TGTGCCAGCAGGGCAGGGGTAAGTCAGCCCCAGCATTTT.

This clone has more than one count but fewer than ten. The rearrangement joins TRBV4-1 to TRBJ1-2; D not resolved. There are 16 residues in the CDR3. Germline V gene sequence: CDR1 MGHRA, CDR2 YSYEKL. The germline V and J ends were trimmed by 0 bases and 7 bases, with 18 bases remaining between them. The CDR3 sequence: CASSQDLVLAAGGYTF. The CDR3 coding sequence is TGCGCCAGCAGCCAAGATCTAGTCTTGGCTGCAGGTGGCTACACCTTC.

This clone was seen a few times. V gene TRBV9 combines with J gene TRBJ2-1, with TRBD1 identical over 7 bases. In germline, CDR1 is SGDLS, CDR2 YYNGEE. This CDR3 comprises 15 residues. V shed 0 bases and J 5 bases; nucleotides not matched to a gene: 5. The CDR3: CASSVGPQGDNEQFF. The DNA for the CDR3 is TGTGCCAGCAGCGTAGGACCCCAGGGGGACAATGAGCAGTTCTTC.

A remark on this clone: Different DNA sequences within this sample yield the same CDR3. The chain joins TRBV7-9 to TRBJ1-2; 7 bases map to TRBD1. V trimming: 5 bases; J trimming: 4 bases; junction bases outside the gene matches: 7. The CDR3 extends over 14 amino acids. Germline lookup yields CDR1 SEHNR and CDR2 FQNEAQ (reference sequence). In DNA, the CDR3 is TGTGCCAGCAGCCTACAGGGGATCGGCTATGGCTACACCTTC. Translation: CASSLQGIGYGYTF. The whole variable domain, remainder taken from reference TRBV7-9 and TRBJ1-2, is DTGVSQNPRHKITKRGQNVTFRCDPISEHNRLYWYRQTLGQGPEFLTYFQNEAQLEKSRLLSDRFSAERPKGSFSTLEIQRTEQGDSAMYLCASSLQGIGYGYTFGSGTRLTVV.

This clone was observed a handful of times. Written as DNA, the CDR3 is TGTGCCAGCAGCTTTCCAGCCAAAAACATTCAGTACTTC. Translated, it gives CASSFPAKNIQYF. The V gene is TRBV11-2, the J gene TRBJ2-4, with D unclear. Germline values: CDR1 SGHAT, CDR2 FQNNGV. This CDR3 is built from 13 residues. V lost 3 bases and J 0 bases, leaving 3 bases between the germline ends.

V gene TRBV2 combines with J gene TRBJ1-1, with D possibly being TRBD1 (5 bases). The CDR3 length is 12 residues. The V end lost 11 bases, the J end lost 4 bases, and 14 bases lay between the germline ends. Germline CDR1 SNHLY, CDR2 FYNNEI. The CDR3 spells CAARGGPTEAFF. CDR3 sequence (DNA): TGTGCCGCTAGGGGCGGACCCACTGAAGCTTTCTTT. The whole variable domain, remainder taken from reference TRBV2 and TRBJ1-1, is EPEVTQTPSHQVTQMGQEVILRCVPISNHLYFYWYRQILGQKVEFLVSFYNNEISEKSEIFDDQFSVERPDGSNFTLKIRSTKLEDSAMYFCAARGGPTEAFFGQGTRLTVV.

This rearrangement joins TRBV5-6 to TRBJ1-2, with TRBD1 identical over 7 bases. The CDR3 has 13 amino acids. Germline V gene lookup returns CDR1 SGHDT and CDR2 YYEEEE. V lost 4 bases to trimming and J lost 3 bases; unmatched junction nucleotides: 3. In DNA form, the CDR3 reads TGTGCCAGCAGCCAAACAGGGGACTATGGCTACACCTTC. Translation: CASSQTGDYGYTF. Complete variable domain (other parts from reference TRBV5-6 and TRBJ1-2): DAGVTQSPTHLIKTRGQQVTLRCSPKSGHDTVSWYQQALGQGPQFIFQYYEEEERQRGNFPDRFSGHQFPNYSSELNVNALLLGDSALYLCASSQTGDYGYTFGSGTRLTVV.

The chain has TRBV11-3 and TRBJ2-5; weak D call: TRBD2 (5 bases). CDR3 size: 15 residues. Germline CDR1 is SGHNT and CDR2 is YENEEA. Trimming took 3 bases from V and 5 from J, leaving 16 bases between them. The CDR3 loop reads CASSFGPRGLETQYF. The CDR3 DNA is TGTGCCAGCAGCTTCGGTCCCCGGGGATTGGAGACCCAGTACTTC.

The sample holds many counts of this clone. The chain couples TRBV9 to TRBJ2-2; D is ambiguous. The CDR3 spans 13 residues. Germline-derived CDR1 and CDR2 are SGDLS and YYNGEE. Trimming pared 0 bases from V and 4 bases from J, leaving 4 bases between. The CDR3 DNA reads TGTGCCAGCAGCGTAGAGTCCACCGGGGAGCTGTTTTTT. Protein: CASSVESTGELFF.

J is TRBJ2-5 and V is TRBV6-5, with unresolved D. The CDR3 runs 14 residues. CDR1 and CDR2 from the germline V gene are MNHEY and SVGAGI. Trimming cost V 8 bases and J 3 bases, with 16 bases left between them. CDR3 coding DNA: TGTGCCAGCTCCTCAACGGAGCTCAAAGAGACCCAGTACTTC. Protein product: CASSSTELKETQYF.

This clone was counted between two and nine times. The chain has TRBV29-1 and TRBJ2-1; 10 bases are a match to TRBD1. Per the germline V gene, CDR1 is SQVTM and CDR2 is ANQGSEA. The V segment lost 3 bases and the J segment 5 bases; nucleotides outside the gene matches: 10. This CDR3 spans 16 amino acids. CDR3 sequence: CSVEFSGQGPNNEQFF. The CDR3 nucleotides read TGCAGCGTTGAGTTTTCGGGACAGGGGCCGAACAATGAGCAGTTCTTC.

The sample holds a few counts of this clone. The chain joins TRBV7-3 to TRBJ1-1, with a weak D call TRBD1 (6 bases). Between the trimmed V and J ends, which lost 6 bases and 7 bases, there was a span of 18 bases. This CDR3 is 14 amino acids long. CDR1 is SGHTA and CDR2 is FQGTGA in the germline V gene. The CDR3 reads CASSRSDSQGEAFF. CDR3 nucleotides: TGTGCCAGCAGTCGATCGGACAGCCAAGGTGAAGCTTTCTTT.

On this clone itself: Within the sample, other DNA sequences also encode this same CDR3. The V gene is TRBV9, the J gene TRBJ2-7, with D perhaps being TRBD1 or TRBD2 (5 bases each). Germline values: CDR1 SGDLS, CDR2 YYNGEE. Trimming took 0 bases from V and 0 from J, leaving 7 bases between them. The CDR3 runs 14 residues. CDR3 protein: CASSVEGTSYEQYF. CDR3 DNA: TGTGCCAGCAGCGTAGAAGGGACCTCCTACGAGCAGTACTTC.

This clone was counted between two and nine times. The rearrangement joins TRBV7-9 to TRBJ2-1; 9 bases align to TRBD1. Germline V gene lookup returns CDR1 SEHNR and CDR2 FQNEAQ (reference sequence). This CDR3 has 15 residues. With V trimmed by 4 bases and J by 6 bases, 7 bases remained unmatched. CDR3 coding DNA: TGTGCCAGCAGCTCCAATCGACAGGGGGGCAATGAGCAGTTCTTC. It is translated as CASSSNRQGGNEQFF.

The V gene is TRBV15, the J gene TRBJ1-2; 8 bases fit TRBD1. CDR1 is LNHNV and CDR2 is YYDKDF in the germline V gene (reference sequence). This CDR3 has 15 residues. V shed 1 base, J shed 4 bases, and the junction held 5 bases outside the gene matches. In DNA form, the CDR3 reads TGTGCCACCAGCAGAGGTCTGGGGACAGGCTATGGCTACACCTTC. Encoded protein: CATSRGLGTGYGYTF. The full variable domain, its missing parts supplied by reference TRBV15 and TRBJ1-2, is DAMVIQNPRYQVTQFGKPVTLSCSQTLNHNVMYWYQQKSSQAPKLLFHYYDKDFNNEADTPDNFQSRRPNTSFCFLDIRSPGLGDTAMYLCATSRGLGTGYGYTFGSGTRLTVV.

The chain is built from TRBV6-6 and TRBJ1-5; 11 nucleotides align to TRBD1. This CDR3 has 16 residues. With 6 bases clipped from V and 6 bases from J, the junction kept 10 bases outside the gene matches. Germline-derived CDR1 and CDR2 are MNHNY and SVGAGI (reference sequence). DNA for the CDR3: TGTGCCAGCAGACTCCAGGACAGGGGGCTGGGTCAGCCCCAGCATTTT. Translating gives CASRLQDRGLGQPQHF.

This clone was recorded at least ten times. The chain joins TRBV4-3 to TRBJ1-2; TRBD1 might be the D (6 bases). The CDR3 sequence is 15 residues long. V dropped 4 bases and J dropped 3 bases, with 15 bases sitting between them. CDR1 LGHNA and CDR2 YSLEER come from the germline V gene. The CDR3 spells CASSRNRDPDYGYTF. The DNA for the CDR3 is TGCGCCAGCAGCCGGAACAGGGATCCGGACTATGGCTACACCTTC.

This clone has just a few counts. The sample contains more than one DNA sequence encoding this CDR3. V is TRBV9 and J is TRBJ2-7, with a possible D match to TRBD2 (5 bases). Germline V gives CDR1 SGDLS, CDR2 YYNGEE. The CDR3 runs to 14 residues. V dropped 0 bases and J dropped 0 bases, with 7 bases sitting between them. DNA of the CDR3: TGTGCCAGCAGCGTAGGAGGGTACTCCTACGAGCAGTACTTC. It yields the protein CASSVGGYSYEQYF.

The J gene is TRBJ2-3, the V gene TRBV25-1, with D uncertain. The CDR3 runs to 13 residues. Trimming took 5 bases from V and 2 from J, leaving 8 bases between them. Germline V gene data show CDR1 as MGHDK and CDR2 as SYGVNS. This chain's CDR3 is CASSRPNTDTQYF. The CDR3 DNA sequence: TGTGCCAGCAGTCGGCCTAACACAGATACGCAGTATTTT.

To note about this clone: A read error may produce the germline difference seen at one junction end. The CDR3 nucleotides are TGTGCCAGCACCTTAACGATGGGGACAGGGTCAGAAAAACTGTTTTTT. Translated: CASTLTMGTGSEKLFF. The chain couples TRBV7-9 to TRBJ1-4; 9 positions match TRBD1. This CDR3 comprises 16 residues. Germline V lookup: CDR1 SEHNR, CDR2 FQNEAQ (reference sequence).

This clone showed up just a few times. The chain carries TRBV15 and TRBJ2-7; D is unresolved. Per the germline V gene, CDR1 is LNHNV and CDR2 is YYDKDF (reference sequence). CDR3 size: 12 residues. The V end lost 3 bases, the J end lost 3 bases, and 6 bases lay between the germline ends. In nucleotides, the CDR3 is TGTGCCACCAGCAGGGATTTCTACGAGCAGTACTTC. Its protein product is CATSRDFYEQYF.

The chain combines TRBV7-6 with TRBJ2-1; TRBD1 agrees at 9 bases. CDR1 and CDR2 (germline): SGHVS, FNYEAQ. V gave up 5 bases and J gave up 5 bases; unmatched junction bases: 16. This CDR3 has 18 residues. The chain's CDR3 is CASSPGQGNNRLHNEQFF. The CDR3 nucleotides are TGTGCCAGCAGCCCGGGACAGGGAAATAATCGGCTACACAATGAGCAGTTCTTC.